This is a list of T cell receptor beta chains from one sample in a study of cytomegalovirus exposure and HLA in healthy donors. TCRdb's table, derived via immunoSEQ multiplex PCR, lists solely in-frame clones and lacks some. This table has under 5,500 clones, about 85% appearing once. The material sequenced was PBMCs. These receptors originate from a woman in her thirties or forties in good health and CMV-seropositive. Both conserved end residues are trimmed from each CDR3. The order of the fields is D gene, V gene, J gene, CDR3 protein. D genes are given only for firm matches.

>-|TRBV30|TRBJ2-5
AWSRGLQETQY
>-|TRBV14|TRBJ2-2
ASSQDLYTGELF
>-|TRBV18|TRBJ2-1
ASSREHGLQQF
>-|TRBV14|TRBJ1-4
ASSQQLNEKLF
>-|TRBV30|TRBJ2-1
AWSGRGPPNEQF
>-|TRBV6-5|TRBJ1-4
ASSYLYQGTNEKLF
>TRBD1|TRBV30|TRBJ2-5
AWSAWTGGEETQY
>-|TRBV7-8|TRBJ2-1
ASSLSISYNEQF
>-|TRBV28|TRBJ2-7
ASSLTPTPYEQY
>-|TRBV6-1|TRBJ2-3
ASRTKGTNTDTQY